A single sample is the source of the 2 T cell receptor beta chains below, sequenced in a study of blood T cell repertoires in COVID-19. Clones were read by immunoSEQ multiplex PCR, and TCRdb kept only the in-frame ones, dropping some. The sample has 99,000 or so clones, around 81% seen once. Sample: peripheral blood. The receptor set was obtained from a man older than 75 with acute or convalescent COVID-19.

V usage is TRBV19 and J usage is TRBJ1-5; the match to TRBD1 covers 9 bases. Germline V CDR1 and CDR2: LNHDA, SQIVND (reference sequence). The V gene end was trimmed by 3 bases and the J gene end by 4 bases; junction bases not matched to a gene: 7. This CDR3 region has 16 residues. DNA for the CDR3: TGTGCCAGTAGTATTCACAGGGGGCAGGAGAATCAGCCCCAGCATTTT. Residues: CASSIHRGQENQPQHF.

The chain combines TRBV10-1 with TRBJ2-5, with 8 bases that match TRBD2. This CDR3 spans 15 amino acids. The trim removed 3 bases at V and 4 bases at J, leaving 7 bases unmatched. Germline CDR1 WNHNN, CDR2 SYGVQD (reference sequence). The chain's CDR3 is CASSELLGGGETQYF. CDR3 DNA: TGCGCCAGCAGTGAATTACTCGGGGGGGGAGAGACCCAGTACTTC.